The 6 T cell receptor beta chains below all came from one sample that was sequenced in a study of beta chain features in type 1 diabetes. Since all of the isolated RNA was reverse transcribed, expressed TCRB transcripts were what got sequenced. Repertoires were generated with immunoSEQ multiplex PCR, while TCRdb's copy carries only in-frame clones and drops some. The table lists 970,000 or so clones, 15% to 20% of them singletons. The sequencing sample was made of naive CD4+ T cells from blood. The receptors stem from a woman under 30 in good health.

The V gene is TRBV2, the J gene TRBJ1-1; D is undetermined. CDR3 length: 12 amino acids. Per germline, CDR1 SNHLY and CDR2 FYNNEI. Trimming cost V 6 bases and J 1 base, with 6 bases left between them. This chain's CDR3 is CASRSTNTEAFF. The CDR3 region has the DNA TGTGCCAGCAGGAGCACGAACACTGAAGCTTTCTTT.

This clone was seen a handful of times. The CDR3 nucleotides read TGTGCCAGCAGTTCCCCAGGGTATGGCTACACCTTC. This codes for CASSSPGYGYTF. This chain connects TRBV28 to TRBJ1-2; D is perhaps TRBD1 (5 bases). Trimming removed 4 bases from V and 5 bases from J, with 8 bases in between. Per the germline V gene, CDR1 is MDHEN and CDR2 is SYDVKM. The CDR3 loop spans 12 amino acids.

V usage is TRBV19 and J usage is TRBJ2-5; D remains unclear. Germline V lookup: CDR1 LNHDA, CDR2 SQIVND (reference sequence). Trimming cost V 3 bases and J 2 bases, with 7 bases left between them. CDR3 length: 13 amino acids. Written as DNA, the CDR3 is TGTGCCAGTAGTATGGCACTACAAGAGACCCAGTACTTC. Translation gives CASSMALQETQYF.

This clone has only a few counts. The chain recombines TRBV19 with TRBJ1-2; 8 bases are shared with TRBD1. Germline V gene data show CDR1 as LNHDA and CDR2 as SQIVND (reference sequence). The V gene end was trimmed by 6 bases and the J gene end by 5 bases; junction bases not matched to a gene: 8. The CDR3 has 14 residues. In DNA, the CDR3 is TGTGCCAGTAGCCCCCCCGACAGGGGATATGGCTACACCTTC. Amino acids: CASSPPDRGYGYTF.

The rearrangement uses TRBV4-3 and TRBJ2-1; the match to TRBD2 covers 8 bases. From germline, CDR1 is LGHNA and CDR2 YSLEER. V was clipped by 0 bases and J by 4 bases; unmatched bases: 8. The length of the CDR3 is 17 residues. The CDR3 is CASSQDNQRGKYNEQFF. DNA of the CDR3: TGCGCCAGCAGCCAAGATAACCAGCGGGGGAAGTACAATGAGCAGTTCTTC.

CDR3 DNA: TGCAGTGCTTCAGGTGTAAACATTCAGTACTTC. Protein: CSASGVNIQYF. This chain connects TRBV20-1 to TRBJ2-4; D call uncertain. Germline CDR1 and CDR2: DFQATT and SNEGSKA (reference sequence). The CDR3 length is 11 residues. V gave up 5 bases and J gave up 6 bases, with 8 bases separating them.